Presented here are 15 T cell receptor beta chains from one specimen sequenced in a study of tissue T cells after allogeneic stem cell transplantation. Only in-frame clones appear in the TCRdb table, and some are missing; sequencing was by immunoSEQ multiplex PCR. The table records over 3,000 clones, 47% of them present only once. The time point denotes: mouse harvest day 14 after allogeneic transplant. The graft held 10^6 splenic CD5+ T cells and 10^7 T-cell-depleted bone marrow cells. The specimen was gut tissue. The receptors come from a female BALB/c mouse given C57BL/6 T cells with graft-versus-host disease after an allogeneic hematopoietic cell transplant.

Comment on this clone: The genes are named according to mouse. The read terminates 1 residue ahead of where the CDR3 ends, so the germline J gene completes it. The rearrangement uses TRBV13-1 and TRBJ2-7, with D perhaps given as TRBD1 or TRBD2 (5 bases each). Per the germline V gene, CDR1 is NSHNY and CDR2 is SYGAGN. V lost 2 bases and J 0 bases, leaving 9 bases between the germline ends. CDR3 size: 14 residues. CDR3 DNA (partial): TGTGCCAGCAGTGAGAGGGGCCTCTCCTATGAACAGTAC. This codes for CASSERGLSYEQY. The whole CDR3 is CASSERGLSYEQYF.

Note on this clone: The gene names here belong to mouse. The missing CDR3 end, 1 residue past where the read stops, is filled in from the germline J gene. V gene TRBV12-2 combines with J gene TRBJ2-7, with 9 nucleotides matching TRBD2. CDR1 and CDR2 (germline): SGHLS, HYDKME. Trimming removed 0 bases from V and 7 bases from J; junction bases left unmatched: 3. The CDR3 extends over 13 amino acids. The CDR3 DNA, read in part, is TGTGCCAGCTCTCTCGACTGGGGGAGAGAACAGTAC. It specifies CASSLDWGREQY. The whole CDR3 sequence is CASSLDWGREQYF. Supplemented by reference TRBV12-2 and TRBJ2-7, the full variable domain reads NSGVVQSPRYIIKGKGERSILKCIPISGHLSVAWYQQTQGQELKFFIQHYDKMERDKGNLPSRFSVQQFDDYHSEMNMSALELEDSAVYFCASSLDWGREQYFGPGTRLTVL.

A remark on this clone: Gene labels here are mouse ones. With the read ending 1 residue before the CDR3 end, the germline J gene is used to fill in that end. The V gene is TRBV17, the J gene TRBJ1-4; possibly TRBD1 for D (6 bases). Germline V gene lookup returns CDR1 MNHDT and CDR2 YYDKIL. The CDR3 runs 16 residues. The germline V and J ends were trimmed by 0 bases and 3 bases, with 11 bases remaining between them. The part of the CDR3 DNA that was read is TGTGCTAGCAGTAGAGATGGGGGGGCTCCCAACGAAAGATTATTT. Translation: CASSRDGGAPNERLF. The whole CDR3 is CASSRDGGAPNERLFF.

Judged by abundance, this clone is large. Gene names are mouse gene names. Sequencing ends 1 residue short of the CDR3 end; the germline J gene provides the rest. This chain connects TRBV3 to TRBJ2-7; 10 bases fit TRBD2. Germline CDR1 reads SNHLY; CDR2 reads FYNGKV (reference sequence). The CDR3 loop spans 14 amino acids. V shed 5 bases and J 5 bases; nucleotides not matched to a gene: 6. The covered CDR3 bases are TGTGCCAGCAGCGCGGACTGGGGGTTCCATGAACAGTAC. Encoded protein: CASSADWGFHEQY. The whole CDR3 reads CASSADWGFHEQYF.

As concerns this clone: The gene names here belong to mouse. Coverage ceases 1 residue before the CDR3 finishes, and the germline J gene fills in the end. The chain couples TRBV31 to TRBJ1-2; a weak D match, TRBD1 (5 bases). V lost 0 bases to trimming and J lost 3 bases, with 11 bases between them. The CDR3 loop spans 14 amino acids. Germline V CDR1 and CDR2: GKSSPN, SITVG. The DNA read from the CDR3 is TGTGCCTGGAGTCTAAGCAGGGTGGACTCCGACTACACC. This gives the protein CAWSLSRVDSDYT. The full CDR3 sequence reads CAWSLSRVDSDYTF. The full variable domain, rest sourced from reference TRBV31 and TRBJ1-2, is AQTIHQWPVAEIKAVGSPLSLGCTIKGKSSPNLYWYWQATGGTLQQLFYSITVGQVESVVQLNLSASRPKDDQFILSTEKLLLSHSGFYLCAWSLSRVDSDYTFGSGTRLLVI.

This clone has just a few counts. Gene names are mouse gene names. The DNA ends 1 residue before the CDR3 does, and the rest of the CDR3 is filled in from the germline J gene. The rearrangement joins TRBV24 to TRBJ2-1; perhaps TRBD2 as D (5 bases). CDR3 length equals 13 residues. The V end lost 2 bases, the J end lost 3 bases, and 5 bases lay between the germline ends. In germline, CDR1 is KGHTA, CDR2 FRNEEI. Partial CDR3 DNA: TGTGCCAGCAGTCTGACTGGCTATGCTGAGCAGTTC. Its protein product is CASSLTGYAEQF. The CDR3 reads in full as CASSLTGYAEQFF.

Comments on this clone: Mouse germline and gene names are used. With the read ending 1 residue before the CDR3 end, the germline J gene is used to fill in that end. Other DNA sequences in the sample encode the same CDR3. The chain carries TRBV3 and TRBJ2-7, with D unresolved. The CDR3 is 12 amino acids. Germline CDR1 reads SNHLY; CDR2 reads FYNGKV (reference sequence). V shed 5 bases and J shed 0 bases, with 5 bases lying between them. CDR3 amino acids: CASSPSSYEQYF. CDR3 DNA, as far as it was read: TGTGCCAGCAGCCCCAGCTCCTATGAACAGTAC.

This clone has more than one count but fewer than ten. The gene names given are mouse names. The read halts 1 residue ahead of the CDR3 end, with the missing end drawn from the germline J gene. The V call is TRBV20, the J call TRBJ2-5, with D possibly being TRBD1 (6 bases). Germline lookup yields CDR1 GFQATS and CDR2 STVNSAI. With 4 bases removed from V and 3 bases from J, the gap between germline ends came to 8 bases. This CDR3 contains 12 residues. The DNA read from the CDR3 is TGTGGTGCTACAGGGGTTCAAGACACCCAGTAC. Its translation: CGATGVQDTQY. The whole CDR3 protein is CGATGVQDTQYF.

Comment on this clone: Germline and genes here are mouse. The DNA ends 1 residue before the CDR3 does, and the rest of the CDR3 is filled in from the germline J gene. This CDR3 is also generated by other DNA sequences in the sample. This sequence joins TRBV3 and TRBJ2-5; 8 bases fit TRBD1. This CDR3 spans 13 amino acids. Germline values: CDR1 SNHLY, CDR2 FYNGKV (reference sequence). V was clipped by 3 bases and J by 6 bases; unmatched bases: 2. CDR3 DNA (partial): TGTGCCAGCAGCTTGACAGGGGAGGACACCCAGTAC. Its protein product is CASSLTGEDTQY. The full CDR3 protein reads CASSLTGEDTQYF.

As concerns this clone: Gene names are the mouse ones. Read coverage stops 1 residue before the CDR3 terminus; the germline J gene supplies the remainder. The J gene is TRBJ1-6, the V gene TRBV2, with D tentatively TRBD1 (5 bases). TRBJ1-6 is annotated as an ORF whose role is uncertain. Trimming took 1 base from V and 7 from J, leaving 8 bases between them. Germline CDR1 is LGHNA and CDR2 is YSYQKL. The CDR3 totals 14 residues. CDR3 protein: CASSQAGRNSPLYF. The DNA read from the CDR3 is TGTGCCAGCAGCCAAGCAGGGAGGAATTCGCCCCTCTAC.

Turning to this clone: All gene names here are mouse names. The observed sequence ends 1 residue before the CDR3 terminus, with the missing tail filled in from the germline J gene. The gene calls are TRBV23 and TRBJ2-7; whether TRBD2, the table's D call, matches the DNA was not checked. Germline CDR1 is KGHTA and CDR2 is FQNQQP. The CDR3 is 15 residues long. The part of the CDR3 DNA that was read is TGCTCCAGCAGTCAATCGTTCCTGGGGGGGCTTGAACAGTAC. Its translation: CSSSQSFLGGLEQY. The whole CDR3 reads CSSSQSFLGGLEQYF.

By share, this clone counts as large. All gene names here are mouse names. Coverage ceases 1 residue before the CDR3 finishes, and the germline J gene fills in the end. The rearrangement uses TRBV12-1 and TRBJ2-2, with 7 nucleotides matching TRBD1. The junction had 1 base not matched to a gene; V was cut back by 7 bases and J by 0 bases. CDR1 is SGHSN, CDR2 HYEKVE, per germline. The CDR3 is made up of 13 amino acids. The sequenced CDR3 bases are TGTGCCAGGGGGACAGCAAACACCGGGCAGCTCTAC. Protein sequence: CARGTANTGQLY. The CDR3 in its entirety is CARGTANTGQLYF. Based on the CDR3 plus reference TRBV12-1 and TRBJ2-2, the full variable domain is DSGVVQSPRHIIKEKGGRSVLTCIPISGHSNVVWYQQTLGKELKFLIQHYEKVERDKGFLPSRFSVQQFDDYHSEMNMSALELEDSAMYFCARGTANTGQLYFGEGSKLTVL.

Turning to this clone: Gene names are the mouse ones. The read halts 1 residue ahead of the CDR3 end, with the missing end drawn from the germline J gene. The rearrangement joins TRBV13-3 to TRBJ2-7, with D possibly matching TRBD2 (7 bases). The V and J ends lost 6 bases and 3 bases respectively, with 13 bases between them. Germline CDR1 reads NNHDY; CDR2 reads SYVADS. The CDR3 is made up of 13 amino acids. The sequenced part of the CDR3 DNA is TGTGCCAGCACCCTCTGGGGGCACTATGAACAGTAC. Its protein product is CASTLWGHYEQY. The CDR3 as a whole reads CASTLWGHYEQYF.

Notes on this clone: Gene names are mouse gene names. The read falls 1 residue short of the CDR3 end, and the missing part is taken from the germline J gene. The chain uses TRBV26 and TRBJ1-3; no firm D call. Germline V gene data show CDR1 as KGHPV and CDR2 as FQNQEV (reference sequence). V was clipped by 2 bases and J by 0 bases, with 5 bases between them. The CDR3 is made up of 14 amino acids. The CDR3 DNA, read in part, is TGTGCCAGCAGTCTGCCAGTTTCTGGAAATACGCTCTAT. It codes for CASSLPVSGNTLY. The CDR3 reads in full as CASSLPVSGNTLYF. Full variable domain (outside the CDR3, taken from reference TRBV26 and TRBJ1-3): NSKVIQTPRYLVKGQGQKAKMRCIPEKGHPVVFWYQQNKNNEFKFLINFQNQEVLQQIDMTEKRFSAECPSNSPCSLEIQSSEAGDSALYLCASSLPVSGNTLYFGEGSRLIVV.

This clone has just a few counts. Genes and germline are mouse. This CDR3 reads CASSFGALYEQYF. CDR3 DNA, as far as it was read: TGTGCCAGCAGTTTCGGGGCTCTCTATGAACAGTAC. J is TRBJ2-7 and V is TRBV14, with D perhaps assigned TRBD1 or TRBD2 (5 bases each). The read comes to an end 1 residue before the CDR3 does, leaving the germline J gene to fill in the end. The CDR3 is made up of 13 amino acids. V lost 1 base to trimming and J lost 3 bases, with 8 bases between them. Per the germline V gene, CDR1 is SGHDT and CDR2 is FRDEAV.